This T cell receptor beta chain comes out of a study of blood T cell repertoires in COVID-19. Generated by immunoSEQ multiplex PCR, the TCRdb table keeps only in-frame clones and is missing some. The sample has roughly 200,000 clones, approximately 90% seen once. The V segment lost 4 bases and the J segment 2 bases; nucleotides outside the gene matches: 6. This CDR3 spans 15 amino acids. The germline gives CDR1 PRHDT, CDR2 FYEKMQ (reference sequence). The V gene is TRBV13, the J gene TRBJ2-3, with 7 positions matching TRBD1. The clonotype originates from a young woman who had recovered from COVID-19. Sequenced sample: peripheral blood. CDR3: CASSSGQIVTDTQYF. In DNA, the CDR3 is TGTGCCAGCAGCTCGGGACAGATAGTCACAGATACGCAGTATTTT.